These 4 T cell receptor beta chains share one sample of origin, sequenced in a study of sequential checkpoint blockade in melanoma. TCRdb keeps only in-frame clones here, not all; method: immunoSEQ multiplex PCR. The repertoire holds fewer than 40,000 clones, with about 86% as singletons. Treatment given: randomized to nivolumab then ipilimumab (arm A) or the reverse (arm B). The sample here was CD8+ T cells sorted from blood (inferred from file names), taken from a patient given nivolumab and ipilimumab in sequence. All receptors come from a human donor with melanoma.

V and J are TRBV11-2 and TRBJ2-7, with 8 bases that match TRBD2. The V and J ends lost 5 bases and 4 bases, in that order; junction bases with no gene match: 4. The V gene's germline CDR1 is SGHAT and CDR2 FQNNGV. The CDR3 is 13 amino acids. The CDR3: CASSPGRAYEQYF. DNA for the CDR3: TGTGCCAGCAGCCCCGGGAGGGCATACGAGCAGTACTTC.

The chain combines TRBV13 with TRBJ2-2, with 7 positions matching TRBD1. With 5 bases clipped from V and 4 bases from J, the junction kept 4 bases outside the gene matches. The germline gives CDR1 PRHDT, CDR2 FYEKMQ (reference sequence). CDR3 length equals 14 residues. Here the CDR3 reads CASSLRGITGELFF. The CDR3 DNA sequence: TGTGCCAGCAGCCTCAGGGGGATCACCGGGGAGCTGTTTTTT. The variable domain in full, with the rest retrieved from reference TRBV13 and TRBJ2-2, is AAGVIQSPRHLIKEKRETATLKCYPIPRHDTVYWYQQGPGQDPQFLISFYEKMQSDKGSIPDRFSAQQFSDYHSELNMSSLELGDSALYFCASSLRGITGELFFGEGSRLTVL.

This chain links TRBV29-1 with TRBJ2-7; D is unclear. The CDR3 is 10 amino acids. The germline V gene has CDR1 SQVTM and CDR2 ANQGSEA. Trimming took 7 bases from V and 5 from J, leaving 9 bases between them. CDR3 DNA: TGCAGCGCCCTCCAGAACGAGCAGTACTTC. Translation: CSALQNEQYF.

This chain links TRBV4-3 with TRBJ1-6, with D possibly matching TRBD1 (5 bases). The length of the CDR3 is 17 residues. Per germline, CDR1 LGHNA and CDR2 YSLEER. Trimming removed 0 bases at V and 0 bases at J, with 9 bases between. The CDR3 DNA reads as TGCGCCAGCAGCCAAGACCGGCAGGGCTCCTATAATTCACCCCTCCACTTT. The encoded protein is CASSQDRQGSYNSPLHF.